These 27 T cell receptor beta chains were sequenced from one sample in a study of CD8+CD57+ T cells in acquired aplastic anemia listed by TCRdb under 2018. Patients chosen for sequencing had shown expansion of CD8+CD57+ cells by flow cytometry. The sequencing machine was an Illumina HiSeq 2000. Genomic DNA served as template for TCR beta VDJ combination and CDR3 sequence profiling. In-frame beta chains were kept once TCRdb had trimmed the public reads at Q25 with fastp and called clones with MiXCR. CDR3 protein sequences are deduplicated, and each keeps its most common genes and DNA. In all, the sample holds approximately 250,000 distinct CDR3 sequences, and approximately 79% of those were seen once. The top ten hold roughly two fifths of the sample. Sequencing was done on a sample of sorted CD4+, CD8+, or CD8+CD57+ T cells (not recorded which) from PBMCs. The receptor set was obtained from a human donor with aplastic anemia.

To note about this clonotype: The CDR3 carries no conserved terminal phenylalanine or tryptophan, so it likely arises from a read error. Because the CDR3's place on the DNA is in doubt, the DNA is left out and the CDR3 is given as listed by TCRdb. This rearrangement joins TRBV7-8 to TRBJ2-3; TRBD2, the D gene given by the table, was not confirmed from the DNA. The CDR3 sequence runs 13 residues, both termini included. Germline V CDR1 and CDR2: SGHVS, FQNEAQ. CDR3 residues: CASRFAGGADTQY.

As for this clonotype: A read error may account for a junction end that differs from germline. CDR3 in amino acids: CASSLDVTVNYFAFF. For the CDR3, the DNA is TGCGCCAGCAGCTTAGATGTGACAGTGAACTACTTCGCTTTCTTT. The genes are TRBV9 and TRBJ1-1; D is possibly TRBD1 (5 bases). The V gene's germline CDR1 is SGDLS and CDR2 YYNGEE. The CDR3 sequence is 15 residues long.

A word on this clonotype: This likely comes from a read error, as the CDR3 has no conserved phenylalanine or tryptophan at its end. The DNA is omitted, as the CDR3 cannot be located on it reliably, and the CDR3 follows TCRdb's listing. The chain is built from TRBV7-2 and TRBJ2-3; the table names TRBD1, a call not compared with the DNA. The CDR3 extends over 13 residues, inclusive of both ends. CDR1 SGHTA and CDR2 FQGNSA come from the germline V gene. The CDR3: CASSAAGQDYTEA.

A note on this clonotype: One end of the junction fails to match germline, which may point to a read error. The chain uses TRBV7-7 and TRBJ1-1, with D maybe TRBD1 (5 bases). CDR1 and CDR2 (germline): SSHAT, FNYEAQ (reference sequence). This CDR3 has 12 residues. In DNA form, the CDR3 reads TGTGCCATCAGCTGGGGCACACCTGAAGCTTTCTTT. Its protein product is CAISWGTPEAFF.

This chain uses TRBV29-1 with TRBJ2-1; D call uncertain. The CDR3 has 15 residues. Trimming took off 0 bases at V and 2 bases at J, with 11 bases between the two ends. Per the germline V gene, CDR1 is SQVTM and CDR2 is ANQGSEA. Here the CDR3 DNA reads TGCAGCGTTGAAGATATGGATAGCCCCTACAATGAGCAGTTCTTC. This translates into CSVEDMDSPYNEQFF.

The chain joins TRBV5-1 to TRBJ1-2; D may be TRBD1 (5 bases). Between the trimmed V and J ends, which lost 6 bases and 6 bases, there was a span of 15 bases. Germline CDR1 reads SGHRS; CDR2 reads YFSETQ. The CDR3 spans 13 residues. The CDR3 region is CASTTEPTNGYTF. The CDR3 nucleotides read TGCGCCAGCACGACAGAACCAACTAATGGCTACACCTTC.

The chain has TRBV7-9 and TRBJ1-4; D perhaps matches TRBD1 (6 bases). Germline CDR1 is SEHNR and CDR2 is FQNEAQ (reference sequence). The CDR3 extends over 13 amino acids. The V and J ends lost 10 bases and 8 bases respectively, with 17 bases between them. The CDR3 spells CAITGSSEEKLFF. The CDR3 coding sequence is TGTGCCATCACAGGGAGTTCGGAGGAAAAACTGTTTTTT.

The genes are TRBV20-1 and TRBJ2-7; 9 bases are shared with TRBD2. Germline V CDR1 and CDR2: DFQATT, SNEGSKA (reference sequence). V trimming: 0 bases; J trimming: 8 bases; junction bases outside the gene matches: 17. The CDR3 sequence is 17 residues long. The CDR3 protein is CSARDPTSGRNGRQQYF. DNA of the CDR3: TGCAGTGCTAGAGATCCGACTAGCGGCCGCAATGGGCGTCAGCAGTACTTC.

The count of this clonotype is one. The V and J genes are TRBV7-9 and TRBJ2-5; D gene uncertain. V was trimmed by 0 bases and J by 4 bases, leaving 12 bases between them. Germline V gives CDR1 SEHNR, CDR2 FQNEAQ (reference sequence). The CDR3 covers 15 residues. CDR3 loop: CASSLASSTRETQYF. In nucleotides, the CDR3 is TGTGCCAGCAGCTTAGCAAGCAGCACAAGAGAGACCCAGTACTTC.

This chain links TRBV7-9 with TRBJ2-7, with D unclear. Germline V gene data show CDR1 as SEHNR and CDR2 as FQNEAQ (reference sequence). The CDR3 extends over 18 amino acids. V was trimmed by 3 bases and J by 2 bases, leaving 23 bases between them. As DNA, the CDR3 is TGTGCCAGCAGCTTTCAAGCAGACACGAAATACCTTGCCTACGAGCAGTACGTC. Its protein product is CASSFQADTKYLAYEQYV.

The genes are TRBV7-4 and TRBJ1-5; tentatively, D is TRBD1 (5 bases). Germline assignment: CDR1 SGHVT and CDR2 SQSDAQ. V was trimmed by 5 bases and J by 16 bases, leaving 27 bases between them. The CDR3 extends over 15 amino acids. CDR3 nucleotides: TGTGCCAGCAGCGTAGGGGTATCGAGAAATACGCAGTATCATTTT. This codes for CASSVGVSRNTQYHF.

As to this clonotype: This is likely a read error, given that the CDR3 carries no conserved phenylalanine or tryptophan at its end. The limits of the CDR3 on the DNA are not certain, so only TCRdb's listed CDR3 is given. CDR3 loop: CASSLGLAEQYVV. V is TRBV7-8 and J is TRBJ1-2. The CDR3 adds up to 13 amino acids, both ends counted. Germline V CDR1 and CDR2: SGHVS, FQNEAQ.

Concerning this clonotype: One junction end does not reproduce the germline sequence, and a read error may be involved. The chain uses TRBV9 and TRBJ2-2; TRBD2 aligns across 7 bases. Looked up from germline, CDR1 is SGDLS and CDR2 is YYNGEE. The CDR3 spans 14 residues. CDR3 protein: CASSGLAGNTEVLF. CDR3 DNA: TGTGCCAGCAGCGGATTAGCGGGTAACACCGAGGTGCTTTTT.

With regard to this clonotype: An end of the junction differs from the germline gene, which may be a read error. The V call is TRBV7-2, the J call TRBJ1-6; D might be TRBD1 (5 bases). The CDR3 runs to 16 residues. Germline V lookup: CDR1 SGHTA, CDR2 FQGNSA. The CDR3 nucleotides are TGTGCCAGAAGCTTAGGGGAGGGTGGCTATAATTCACCCCTCCACTTT. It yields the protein CARSLGEGGYNSPLHF.

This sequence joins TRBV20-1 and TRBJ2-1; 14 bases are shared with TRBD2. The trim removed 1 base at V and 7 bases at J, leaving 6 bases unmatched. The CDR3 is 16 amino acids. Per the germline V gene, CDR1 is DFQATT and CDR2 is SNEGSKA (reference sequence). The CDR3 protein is CSARATSGRVSNEQFF. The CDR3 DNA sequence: TGCAGTGCTAGAGCGACTAGCGGGAGGGTGTCGAATGAGCAGTTCTTC.

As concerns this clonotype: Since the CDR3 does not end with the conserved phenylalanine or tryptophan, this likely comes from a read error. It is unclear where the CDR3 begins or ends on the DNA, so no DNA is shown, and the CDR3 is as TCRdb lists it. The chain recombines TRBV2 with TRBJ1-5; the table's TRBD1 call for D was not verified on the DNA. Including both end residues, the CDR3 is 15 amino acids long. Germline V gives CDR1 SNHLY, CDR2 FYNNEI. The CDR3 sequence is CASGDGGTGTQHFGL.

CDR3: CASSLARRPPADTQYF. Written as DNA, the CDR3 is TGCGCCAGCAGCCTAGCTCGGAGACCCCCCGCCGATACGCAGTATTTT. V is TRBV4-3 and J is TRBJ2-3; D not certain. Deletions cut 4 bases from V and 6 bases from J, with 20 bases between. Per the germline V gene, CDR1 is LGHNA and CDR2 is YSLEER. This CDR3 contains 16 residues.

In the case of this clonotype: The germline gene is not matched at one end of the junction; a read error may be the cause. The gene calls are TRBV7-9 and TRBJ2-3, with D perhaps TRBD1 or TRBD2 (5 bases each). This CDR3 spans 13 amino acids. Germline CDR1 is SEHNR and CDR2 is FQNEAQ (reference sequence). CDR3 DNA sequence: TGTGCCAGCGGCGACGGGGCCACACATACGCAGTATTTT. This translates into CASGDGATHTQYF.

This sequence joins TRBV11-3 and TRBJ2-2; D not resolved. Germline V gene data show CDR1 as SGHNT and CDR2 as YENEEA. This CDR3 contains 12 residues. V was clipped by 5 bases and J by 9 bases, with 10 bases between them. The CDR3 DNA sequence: TGTGCCAGCAGCACGGGCGAGCGGGAGCTGTTTTTT. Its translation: CASSTGERELFF. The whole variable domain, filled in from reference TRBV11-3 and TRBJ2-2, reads EAGVVQSPRYKIIEKKQPVAFWCNPISGHNTLYWYLQNLGQGPELLIRYENEEAVDDSQLPKDRFSAERLKGVDSTLKIQPAELGDSAVYLCASSTGERELFFGEGSRLTVL.

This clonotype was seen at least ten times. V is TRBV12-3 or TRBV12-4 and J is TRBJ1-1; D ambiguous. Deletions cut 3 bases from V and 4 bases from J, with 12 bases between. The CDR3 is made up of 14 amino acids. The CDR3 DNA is TGTGCCAGCAGTTTCCAGGCCACGGGCACTGAAGCTTTCTTT. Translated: CASSFQATGTEAFF.

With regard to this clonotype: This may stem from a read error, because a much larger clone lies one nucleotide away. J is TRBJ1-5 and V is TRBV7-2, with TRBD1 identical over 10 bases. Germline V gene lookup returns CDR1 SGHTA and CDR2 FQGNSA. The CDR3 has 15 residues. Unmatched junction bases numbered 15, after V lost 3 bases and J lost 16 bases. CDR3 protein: CASSLTGGADYGHHF. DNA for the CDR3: TGTGCCAGCAGCTTGACAGGGGGCGCCGACTATGGCCACCATTTT.

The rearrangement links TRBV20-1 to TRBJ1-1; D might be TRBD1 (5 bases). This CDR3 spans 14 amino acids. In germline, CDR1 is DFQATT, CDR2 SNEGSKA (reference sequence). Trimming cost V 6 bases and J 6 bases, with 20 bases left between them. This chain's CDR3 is CSAHRTQGKSEAFF. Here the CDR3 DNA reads TGCAGTGCCCACCGGACCCAGGGTAAATCTGAAGCTTTCTTT.

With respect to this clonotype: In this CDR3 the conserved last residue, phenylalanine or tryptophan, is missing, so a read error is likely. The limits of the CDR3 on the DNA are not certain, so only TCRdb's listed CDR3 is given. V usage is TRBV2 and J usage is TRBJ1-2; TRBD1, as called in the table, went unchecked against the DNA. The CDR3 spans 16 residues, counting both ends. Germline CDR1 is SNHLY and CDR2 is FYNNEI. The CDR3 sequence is CASSAGGMHEQFVGPG.

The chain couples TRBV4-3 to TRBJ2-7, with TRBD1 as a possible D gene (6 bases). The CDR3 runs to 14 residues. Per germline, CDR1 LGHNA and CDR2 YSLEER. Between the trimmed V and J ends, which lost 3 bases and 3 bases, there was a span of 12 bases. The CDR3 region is CASSHTGISYEQYF. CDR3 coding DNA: TGCGCCAGCAGCCATACAGGGATCAGCTACGAGCAGTACTTC.

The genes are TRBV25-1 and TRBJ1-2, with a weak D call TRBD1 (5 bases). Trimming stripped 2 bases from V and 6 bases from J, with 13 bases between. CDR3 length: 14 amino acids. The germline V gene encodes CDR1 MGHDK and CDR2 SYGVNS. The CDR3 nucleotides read TGTGCCAGCAGTGAACTGGGGGGTTTCGATGGCTACACCTTC. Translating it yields CASSELGGFDGYTF.

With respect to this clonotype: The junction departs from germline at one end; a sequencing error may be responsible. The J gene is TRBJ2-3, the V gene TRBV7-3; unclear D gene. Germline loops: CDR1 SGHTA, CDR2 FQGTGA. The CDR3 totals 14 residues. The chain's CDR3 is CASSIEADAVAHCF. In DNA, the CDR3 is TGTGCCAGCTCAATAGAGGCCGACGCCGTTGCACACTGTTTT. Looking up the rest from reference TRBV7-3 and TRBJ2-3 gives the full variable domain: GAGVSQTPSNKVTEKGKYVELRCDPISGHTALYWYRQSLGQGPEFLIYFQGTGAADDSGLPNDRFFAVRPEGSVSTLKIQRTERGDSAVYLCASSIEADAVAHCFGPGTRLTVL.

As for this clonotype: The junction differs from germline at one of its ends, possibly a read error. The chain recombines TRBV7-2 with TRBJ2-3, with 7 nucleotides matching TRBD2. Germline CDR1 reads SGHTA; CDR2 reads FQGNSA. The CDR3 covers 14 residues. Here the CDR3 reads CASSLASGRGDTQF. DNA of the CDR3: TGTGCCAGCAGCTTGGCTAGCGGTCGCGGAGATACGCAGTTT.